The T cell receptor (beta chain) under discussion was sequenced for a study of identifying expanded T cells in peripheral blood. No infections or other immune events were documented during collection. On this clone itself: Its antigen remains unknown.

Clones were sequenced by immunoSEQ multiplex PCR, and TCRdb holds only the in-frame ones, with some missing. This sample has about 120,000 clones, with about 80% found just once. Study-level points and caveats: About 1.3 clones differed between technical replicates, versus around 15 and 19 over time. Across healthy donors, higher total template counts meant significantly greater roughly two-week count variance.

The sequence was collected from a person aged 18 to 70 in good health. The specimen sequenced was blood.

As DNA, the CDR3 is TGTGCCAGCAGTGAGGTAGCCGGCTTAGATGAGCAGTTCTTC. It encodes CASSEVAGLDEQFF. The rearrangement joins TRBV2 to TRBJ2-1; D uncertain. The CDR3 loop spans 14 amino acids. From germline, CDR1 is SNHLY and CDR2 FYNNEI. Trimming took 3 bases from V and 8 from J, leaving 14 bases between them.